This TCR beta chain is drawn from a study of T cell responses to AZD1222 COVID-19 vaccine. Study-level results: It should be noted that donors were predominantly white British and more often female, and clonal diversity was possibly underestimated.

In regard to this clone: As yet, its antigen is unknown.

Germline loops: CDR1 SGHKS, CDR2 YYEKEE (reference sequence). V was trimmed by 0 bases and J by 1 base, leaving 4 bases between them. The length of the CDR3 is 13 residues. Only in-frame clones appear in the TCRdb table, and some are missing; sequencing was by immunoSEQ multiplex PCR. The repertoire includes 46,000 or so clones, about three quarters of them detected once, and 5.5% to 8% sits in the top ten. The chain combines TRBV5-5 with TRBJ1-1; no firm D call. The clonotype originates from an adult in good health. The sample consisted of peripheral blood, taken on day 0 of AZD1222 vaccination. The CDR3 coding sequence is TGTGCCAGCAGCTTGGGTTCGAACACTGAAGCTTTCTTT. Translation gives CASSLGSNTEAFF.